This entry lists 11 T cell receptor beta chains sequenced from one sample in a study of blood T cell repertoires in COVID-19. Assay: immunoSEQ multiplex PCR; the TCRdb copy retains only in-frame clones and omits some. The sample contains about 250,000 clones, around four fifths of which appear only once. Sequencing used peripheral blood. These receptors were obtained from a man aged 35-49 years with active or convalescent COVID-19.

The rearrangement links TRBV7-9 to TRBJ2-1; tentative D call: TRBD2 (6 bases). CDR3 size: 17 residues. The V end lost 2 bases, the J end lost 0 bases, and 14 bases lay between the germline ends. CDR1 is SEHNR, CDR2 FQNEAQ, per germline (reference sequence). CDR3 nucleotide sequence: TGTGCCAGCAGCTTAAGTAGCGGCAGTGACTCCTACAATGAGCAGTTCTTC. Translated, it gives CASSLSSGSDSYNEQFF.

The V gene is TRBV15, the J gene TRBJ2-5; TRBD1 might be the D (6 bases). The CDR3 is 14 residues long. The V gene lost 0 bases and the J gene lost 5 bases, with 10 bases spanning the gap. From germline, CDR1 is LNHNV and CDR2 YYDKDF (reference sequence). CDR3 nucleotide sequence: TGTGCCACCAGCAGAGATCAGGGGCCGGAGACCCAGTACTTC. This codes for CATSRDQGPETQYF. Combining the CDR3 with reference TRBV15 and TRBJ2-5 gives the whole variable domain DAMVIQNPRYQVTQFGKPVTLSCSQTLNHNVMYWYQQKSSQAPKLLFHYYDKDFNNEADTPDNFQSRRPNTSFCFLDIRSPGLGDTAMYLCATSRDQGPETQYFGPGTRLLVL.

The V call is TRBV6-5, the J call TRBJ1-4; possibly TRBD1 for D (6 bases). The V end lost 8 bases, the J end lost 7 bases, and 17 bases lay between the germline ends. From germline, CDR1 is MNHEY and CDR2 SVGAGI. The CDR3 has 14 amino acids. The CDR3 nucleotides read TGTGCCAGCTACTCCGGCAGGGGCATTGAAAAACTGTTTTTT. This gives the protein CASYSGRGIEKLFF.

The CDR3 coding sequence is TGTGCCAGCTCACCACAGCCAGGTTCTACCATCTATGGCTACACCTTC. As protein: CASSPQPGSTIYGYTF. The chain combines TRBV18 with TRBJ1-2, with D unclear. Trimming removed 1 base at V and 4 bases at J, with 16 bases between. From germline, CDR1 is KGHSH and CDR2 LQKENI. The length of the CDR3 is 16 residues.

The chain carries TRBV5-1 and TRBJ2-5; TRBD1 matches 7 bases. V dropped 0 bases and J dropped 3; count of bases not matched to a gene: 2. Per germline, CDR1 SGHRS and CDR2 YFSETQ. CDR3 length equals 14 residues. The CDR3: CASSLGQGKETQYF. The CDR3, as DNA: TGCGCCAGCAGCTTGGGACAGGGAAAAGAGACCCAGTACTTC.

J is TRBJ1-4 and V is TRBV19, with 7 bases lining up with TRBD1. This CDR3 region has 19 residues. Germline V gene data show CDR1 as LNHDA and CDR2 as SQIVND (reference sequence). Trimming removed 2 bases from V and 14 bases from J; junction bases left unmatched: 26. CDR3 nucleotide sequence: TGTGCCAGTAGTATAAGACAGGGATCCAAGTCCCGGGCCCTGAAATGGCTGTTTTTT. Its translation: CASSIRQGSKSRALKWLFF.

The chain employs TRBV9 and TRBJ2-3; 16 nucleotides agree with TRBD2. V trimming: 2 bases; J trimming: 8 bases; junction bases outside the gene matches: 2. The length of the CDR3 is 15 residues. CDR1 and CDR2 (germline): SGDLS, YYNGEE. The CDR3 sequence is CASSVGTSGGGTQYF. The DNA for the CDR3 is TGTGCCAGCAGCGTCGGGACTAGCGGGGGGGGTACGCAGTATTTT.

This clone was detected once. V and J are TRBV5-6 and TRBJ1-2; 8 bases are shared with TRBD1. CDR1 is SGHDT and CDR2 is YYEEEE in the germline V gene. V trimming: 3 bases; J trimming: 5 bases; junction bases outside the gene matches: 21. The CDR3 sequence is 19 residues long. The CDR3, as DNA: TGTGCCAGCAGCTCGTCAAAGGGGACAGGACAAAGGTATCTGTATGGCTACACCTTC. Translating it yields CASSSSKGTGQRYLYGYTF.

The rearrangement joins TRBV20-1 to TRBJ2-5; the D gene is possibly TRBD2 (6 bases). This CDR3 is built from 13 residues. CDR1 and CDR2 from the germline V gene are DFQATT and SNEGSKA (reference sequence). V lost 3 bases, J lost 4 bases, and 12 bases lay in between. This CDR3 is CSASPGVVETQYF. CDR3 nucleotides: TGCAGTGCTAGTCCGGGAGTGGTAGAGACCCAGTACTTC.

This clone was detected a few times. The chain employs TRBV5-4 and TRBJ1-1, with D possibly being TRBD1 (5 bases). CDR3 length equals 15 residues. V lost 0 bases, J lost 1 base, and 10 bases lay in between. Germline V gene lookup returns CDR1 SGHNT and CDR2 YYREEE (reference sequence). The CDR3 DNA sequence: TGTGCCAGCAGCTTGGATAGGGGAAGGAACACTGAAGCTTTCTTT. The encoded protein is CASSLDRGRNTEAFF.

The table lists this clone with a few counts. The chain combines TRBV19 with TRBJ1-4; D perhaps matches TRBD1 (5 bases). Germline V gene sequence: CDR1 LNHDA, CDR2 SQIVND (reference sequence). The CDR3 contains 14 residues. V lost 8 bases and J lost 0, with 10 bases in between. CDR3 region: CASQRTTTNEKLFF. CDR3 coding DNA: TGTGCCAGTCAAAGGACAACAACTAATGAAAAACTGTTTTTT.